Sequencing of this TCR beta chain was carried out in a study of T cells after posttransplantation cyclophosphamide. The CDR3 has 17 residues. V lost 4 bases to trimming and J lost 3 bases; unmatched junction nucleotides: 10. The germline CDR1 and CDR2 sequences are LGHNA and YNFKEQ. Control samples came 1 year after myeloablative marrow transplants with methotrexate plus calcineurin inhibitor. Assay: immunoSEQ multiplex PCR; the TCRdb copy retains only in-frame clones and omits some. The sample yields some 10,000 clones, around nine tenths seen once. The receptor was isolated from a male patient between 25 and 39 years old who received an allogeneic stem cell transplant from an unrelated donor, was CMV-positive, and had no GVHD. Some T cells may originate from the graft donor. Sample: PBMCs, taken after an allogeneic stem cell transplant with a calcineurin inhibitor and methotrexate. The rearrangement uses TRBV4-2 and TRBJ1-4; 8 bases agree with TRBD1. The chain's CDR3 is CASSLGQGGGANEKLFF. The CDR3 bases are TGTGCCAGCAGCCTTGGACAGGGAGGAGGGGCTAATGAAAAACTGTTTTTT.